This paragraph reports one T cell receptor beta chain. Its antigen remains unknown. Prepared libraries of TCR beta cDNA carried unique molecular identifiers. Using its own MiXCR run on the PCR reads, TCRdb lists one record per CDR3 protein. The sample lists 700,000 to 800,000 distinct CDR3 sequences; 30% were seen once. Germline lookup yields CDR1 SGHTA and CDR2 FQGNSA. The length of the CDR3 is 15 residues. The V segment lost 1 base and the J segment 2 bases; nucleotides outside the gene matches: 4. This sample was taken from a study of post-analysis software for immune sequencing data. Findings of the study overall: Among five TRBV segments more frequent in patients than controls were TRBV5-6, TRBV5-1 and TRBV20-1. Significantly lower normalized Chao1 diversity was found in patients with multiple sclerosis relative to controls.

The sample taken for sequencing was blood. The chain carries TRBV7-2 and TRBJ2-7; 8 bases map to TRBD2. The TCR was taken from a girl under 18 with multiple sclerosis. The CDR3 region has the DNA TGTGCCAGCAGCTTAGATACTAGCGGAACCTACGAGCAGTACTTC. Translating it yields CASSLDTSGTYEQYF.